This T cell receptor (beta chain) emerged from a study of human T cells and chemical hapten exposure. Study information: TCR yields per sample varied mostly from small pooled library volume differences.

Specified time point: healthy volunteer bleed at 2 weeks. The study extracted total RNA from unfractionated whole blood. The study's findings and limits: Following DPC sensitization, TCRs present above 1 in 1000 frequency showed no change.

Individual cDNA molecules (in the library) carried attached unique molecular identifiers. In the authors' workflow: Per-sample TCR counts ranged from 23,224 to 690,600, median 95,638. TCRdb redid the calling of the RACE reads with MiXCR, one entry per CDR3 protein. None of the V and J calls come from the authors' own analysis; TCRdb made them. The sample holds about 45,000 distinct CDR3 sequences, around 4.5% seen once. Turning to this clonotype: Its specificity is not known.

V shed 3 bases and J 4 bases; nucleotides not matched to a gene: 18. The CDR3 totals 19 residues. Germline V gene lookup returns CDR1 KGHSH and CDR2 LQKENI. Material for sequencing was whole blood. The receptor's source is a human donor in good health. Some clones in this sample may be carry-over from other donors' samples. The V call is TRBV18, the J call TRBJ2-3; 8 nucleotides line up with TRBD2. CDR3 sequence: CASSPLGNQRECAPDTQYF. The CDR3 DNA reads TGTGCCAGCTCACCCCTCGGGAACCAGCGGGAGTGTGCCCCAGATACGCAGTATTTT.